These 25 T cell receptor beta chains came from one sample sequenced in a study of blood T cell repertoires in COVID-19. TCRdb's table, derived via immunoSEQ multiplex PCR, lists solely in-frame clones and lacks some. The repertoire holds approximately 270,000 clones, approximately 85% seen once, with 0.87% in the top ten. The sequenced sample was peripheral blood. The receptor set was obtained from a human donor with COVID-19, enrolled during active disease. The donor label of this sample is uncertain.

This clone has a single count. V and J are TRBV21-1 and TRBJ2-7; whether TRBD1, the table's D call, matches the DNA was not checked. TRBV21-1 is flagged as a pseudogene. The CDR3 has 16 amino acids. The CDR3 loop is CASSKGGTGTSYEQYF. The DNA for the CDR3 is TGTGCCAGCAGCAAAGGGGGGACAGGGACATCCTACGAGCAGTACTTC.

This chain connects TRBV28 to TRBJ1-4; possible D gene TRBD1, 5 bases. CDR3 size: 19 residues. Deletions cut 2 bases from V and 3 bases from J, with 22 bases between. Germline CDR1 reads MDHEN; CDR2 reads SYDVKM. The CDR3 region is CASSLVLLKKGAPNEKLFF. In DNA form, the CDR3 reads TGTGCCAGCAGTTTAGTTCTCCTAAAAAAAGGGGCGCCTAATGAAAAACTGTTTTTT. Variable domain in full (rest from reference TRBV28 and TRBJ1-4): DVKVTQSSRYLVKRTGEKVFLECVQDMDHENMFWYRQDPGLGLRLIYFSYDVKMKEKGDIPEGYSVSREKKERFSLILESASTNQTSMYLCASSLVLLKKGAPNEKLFFGSGTQLSVL.

The J gene is TRBJ1-4, the V gene TRBV5-1; D ambiguous. The ends were cut back, 4 bases at V and 2 bases at J, with 6 bases in the middle. Germline V gene sequence: CDR1 SGHRS, CDR2 YFSETQ. The CDR3 runs 13 residues. CDR3 nucleotide sequence: TGCGCCAGCAGCGAACGGACTAATGAAAAACTGTTTTTT. This encodes CASSERTNEKLFF.

This clone was picked up one time. The J gene is TRBJ1-4, the V gene TRBV5-4; 12 bases are a match to TRBD1. Germline trimming cut 2 bases from V and 8 bases from J; bases unmatched to any gene: 4. The CDR3 runs to 15 residues. Germline CDR1 is SGHNT and CDR2 is YYREEE (reference sequence). The CDR3 here is CASSFGTGGREKLFF. The CDR3 DNA is TGTGCCAGCAGCTTTGGGACAGGGGGCAGGGAAAAACTGTTTTTT.

This chain uses TRBV2 with TRBJ1-2; 8 nucleotides line up with TRBD1. The CDR3 has 15 amino acids. The ends lost 4 bases at V and 8 bases at J; junction bases unmatched: 12. CDR1 and CDR2 from the germline V gene are SNHLY and FYNNEI. The CDR3 spells CASSVGTGRRRGYTF. The CDR3 DNA sequence: TGTGCCAGCAGTGTTGGGACAGGCCGCCGTCGGGGCTACACCTTC.

The rearrangement uses TRBV19 and TRBJ2-7; TRBD1 agrees at 9 bases. This CDR3 is built from 15 residues. With 7 bases clipped from V and 6 bases from J, the junction kept 13 bases outside the gene matches. Germline loops: CDR1 LNHDA, CDR2 SQIVND (reference sequence). The DNA of the CDR3 is TGTGCCAGTACCGCTGGGCCGGGACAGGGTGTCGAGCAGTACTTC. This translates into CASTAGPGQGVEQYF.

Turning to this clone: This sample also contains other DNA sequences that code for the same CDR3. The rearrangement uses TRBV28 and TRBJ1-2; no clear D. This CDR3 region has 11 residues. The V and J ends lost 4 bases and 2 bases respectively, with 2 bases between them. Germline V lookup: CDR1 MDHEN, CDR2 SYDVKM. The DNA of the CDR3 is TGTGCCAGCAGTTCGAACTATGGCTACACCTTC. It translates to CASSSNYGYTF.

V is TRBV27 and J is TRBJ2-1, with 9 bases lining up with TRBD2. The V gene end was trimmed by 7 bases and the J gene end by 7 bases; junction bases not matched to a gene: 11. Germline CDR1 and CDR2: MNHEY and SMNVEV (reference sequence). The CDR3 runs to 15 residues. CDR3 sequence reads: CASKRWPSGINEQFF. CDR3 DNA: TGTGCCAGCAAAAGGTGGCCTAGCGGGATTAATGAGCAGTTCTTC.

The gene calls are TRBV28 and TRBJ2-5, with D tentatively TRBD1 (6 bases). This CDR3 comprises 15 residues. Germline V gene lookup returns CDR1 MDHEN and CDR2 SYDVKM. The V gene lost 8 bases and the J gene lost 5 bases, with 21 bases spanning the gap. As DNA, the CDR3 is TGTGCCAGCTATAAGCCCAGAGGGGGATCGGAGACCCAGTACTTC. Its protein product is CASYKPRGGSETQYF.

This clone came up once. The rearrangement links TRBV5-5 to TRBJ2-6; D possibly corresponds to TRBD1 (5 bases). V lost 0 bases and J lost 0, with 13 bases in between. The CDR3 has 18 amino acids. Germline loops: CDR1 SGHKS, CDR2 YYEKEE (reference sequence). CDR3 DNA sequence: TGTGCCAGCAGCTTGGGGTCAGGGATCAGCTCTGGGGCCAACGTCCTGACTTTC. Its protein product is CASSLGSGISSGANVLTF.

This chain connects TRBV5-1 to TRBJ1-2; no firm D call. V lost 5 bases and J 1 base, leaving 6 bases between the germline ends. Germline-derived CDR1 and CDR2 are SGHRS and YFSETQ. This CDR3 comprises 12 residues. This CDR3 reads CASRRDNYGYTF. The CDR3 region has the DNA TGCGCCAGCAGAAGAGATAACTATGGCTACACCTTC.

The chain combines TRBV19 with TRBJ2-7; 11 nucleotides line up with TRBD1. After removal of 8 bases from V and 3 bases from J, the junction contained 3 bases not matched to a gene. CDR3 length: 13 residues. The germline V gene has CDR1 LNHDA and CDR2 SQIVND (reference sequence). The CDR3 protein is CASGGTGGYEQYF. The CDR3 bases are TGTGCCAGTGGGGGGACAGGGGGCTACGAGCAGTACTTC.

V and J are TRBV5-1 and TRBJ1-1; TRBD1 aligns across 7 bases. Germline V gene sequence: CDR1 SGHRS, CDR2 YFSETQ. Germline trimming cut 2 bases from V and 1 base from J; bases unmatched to any gene: 5. The CDR3 totals 15 residues. Here the CDR3 reads CASSFLQGRNTEAFF. CDR3 DNA: TGCGCCAGCAGCTTCCTACAGGGGAGGAACACTGAAGCTTTCTTT.

The genes are TRBV28 and TRBJ1-5; maybe TRBD1 (5 bases). Trimming removed 3 bases at V and 4 bases at J, with 16 bases between. Germline CDR1 is MDHEN and CDR2 is SYDVKM. The CDR3 loop spans 16 amino acids. The CDR3 region has the DNA TGTGCCAGCAGTTTCGGGCCCGGGGCGGGAAATCAGCCCCAGCATTTT. Translated: CASSFGPGAGNQPQHF.

The chain carries TRBV6-5 and TRBJ1-1; D is unclear. Looked up from germline, CDR1 is MNHEY and CDR2 is SVGAGI. The V gene lost 0 bases and the J gene lost 3 bases, with 5 bases spanning the gap. The CDR3 loop spans 13 amino acids. The DNA of the CDR3 is TGTGCCAGCAGTTACTCGGCCGACACTGAAGCTTTCTTT. Translating it yields CASSYSADTEAFF.

The chain uses TRBV6-6 and TRBJ1-1, with D possibly TRBD1 on 5 matching bases. This CDR3 has 15 residues. V was shortened by 4 bases and J by 2 bases, with 14 bases between the two germline ends. Germline V CDR1 and CDR2: MNHNY, SVGAGI (reference sequence). The CDR3: CASSSPRQPNTEAFF. The CDR3 DNA reads TGTGCCAGCAGTTCCCCCAGACAGCCCAACACTGAAGCTTTCTTT.

CDR3 residues: CASSVPGPGGNGYTF. Written as DNA, the CDR3 is TGTGCCAGTAGTGTACCCGGCCCAGGGGGCAACGGTTACACCTTC. The gene calls are TRBV19 and TRBJ1-2; 8 bases match TRBD1. The V gene's germline CDR1 is LNHDA and CDR2 SQIVND (reference sequence). V trimming: 5 bases; J trimming: 11 bases; junction bases outside the gene matches: 16. The CDR3 covers 15 residues.

This clone has only one observation. V usage is TRBV7-2 and J usage is TRBJ1-1; no firm D call. This CDR3 is 15 amino acids long. V lost 2 bases and J 1 base, leaving 11 bases between the germline ends. Germline values: CDR1 SGHTA, CDR2 FQGNSA. The chain's CDR3 is CASSLILAPNTEAFF. For the CDR3, the DNA is TGTGCCAGCAGCTTAATCTTGGCCCCGAACACTGAAGCTTTCTTT.

CDR3 in amino acids: CASSPDRAVNQPQHF. The CDR3 bases are TGTGCCAGCAGCCCCGACAGGGCCGTTAATCAGCCCCAGCATTTT. The chain recombines TRBV27 with TRBJ1-5; TRBD1 aligns across 7 bases. From germline, CDR1 is MNHEY and CDR2 SMNVEV (reference sequence). The CDR3 runs to 15 residues. J lost 4 bases, V lost 6 bases, and 9 bases had no gene match.

This sequence joins TRBV6-5 and TRBJ1-1, with a tentative D call TRBD1 (5 bases). The CDR3 spans 15 residues. Germline CDR1 is MNHEY and CDR2 is SVGAGI. V was trimmed by 6 bases and J by 4 bases, leaving 18 bases between them. In DNA form, the CDR3 reads TGTGCCAGCAGCCAAGGGTGGCAGGGAGGCACTGAAGCTTTCTTT. It encodes CASSQGWQGGTEAFF.

The rearrangement uses TRBV18 and TRBJ1-6, with 10 bases identical to TRBD1. Germline V gives CDR1 KGHSH, CDR2 LQKENI. The CDR3 runs to 15 residues. The V and J ends lost 5 bases and 5 bases, in that order; junction bases with no gene match: 3. CDR3 region: CASSSGQGNNSPLHF. The DNA of the CDR3 is TGTGCCAGCTCATCGGGACAGGGGAATAATTCACCCCTCCACTTT.

The V and J genes are TRBV28 and TRBJ2-7, with 7 bases identical to TRBD1. Germline V gives CDR1 MDHEN, CDR2 SYDVKM. V lost 6 bases to trimming and J lost 2 bases; unmatched junction nucleotides: 4. CDR3 length: 13 residues. The CDR3, as DNA: TGTGCCAGCAGCCGGGACAGCCCCTACGAGCAGTACTTC. Protein: CASSRDSPYEQYF.

This clone occurred once. The chain employs TRBV6-2 or TRBV6-3 and TRBJ2-2, with 7 nucleotides matching TRBD2. The trim removed 6 bases at V and 8 bases at J, leaving 15 bases unmatched. From germline, CDR1 is MNHEY and CDR2 SVGEGT. The CDR3 covers 16 residues. CDR3 region: CASSHPLTSRGGELFF. DNA for the CDR3: TGTGCCAGCAGCCATCCGTTGACTAGCCGGGGGGGGGAGCTGTTTTTT.

The chain couples TRBV9 to TRBJ2-3; 8 bases are a match to TRBD2. The germline gives CDR1 SGDLS, CDR2 YYNGEE. The trim removed 4 bases at V and 4 bases at J, leaving 11 bases unmatched. CDR3 size: 16 residues. The CDR3 is CASSPRNGRAADTQYF. In DNA form, the CDR3 reads TGTGCCAGCAGCCCCCGGAACGGGAGGGCCGCAGATACGCAGTATTTT.

This clone was found once. The J gene is TRBJ2-6, the V gene TRBV6-4, with 7 nucleotides matching TRBD1. The CDR3 extends over 16 amino acids. With 2 bases clipped from V and 2 bases from J, the junction kept 3 bases outside the gene matches. Germline-derived CDR1 and CDR2 are MRHNA and SNTAGT. CDR3 bases: TGTGCCAGCAGTGACGAGGGGGCCCCTGGGGCCAACGTCCTGACTTTC. It translates to CASSDEGAPGANVLTF.